Below, 30 T cell receptor beta chains from the same sample are listed, as sequenced in a study of blood T cell repertoires in COVID-19. The method was immunoSEQ multiplex PCR; TCRdb's version includes in-frame clones alone and lacks a portion of them. Here the sample spans fewer than 200,000 clones, 80% to 90% being singletons. Sequencing input: PBMCs or T cells enriched from blood (not recorded which). The receptors originated from a woman aged 50 to 60 in a cohort exposed to, infected with or recovered from COVID-19 (not recorded which).

V gene TRBV5-1 combines with J gene TRBJ2-7; 9 nucleotides line up with TRBD1. Germline V lookup: CDR1 SGHRS, CDR2 YFSETQ. The trim removed 0 bases at V and 3 bases at J, leaving 4 bases unmatched. There are 15 residues in the CDR3. This CDR3 reads CASSLGGTGFYEQYF. CDR3 in DNA: TGCGCCAGCAGCTTGGGAGGGACAGGGTTCTACGAGCAGTACTTC.

The chain combines TRBV28 with TRBJ2-3, with TRBD1 matching 9 bases. The germline V gene has CDR1 MDHEN and CDR2 SYDVKM. V lost 5 bases, J lost 0 bases, and 3 bases stayed unmatched. CDR3 length: 15 amino acids. CDR3 sequence reads: CASSRTGDSTDTQYF. The CDR3 nucleotides are TGTGCCAGCAGTCGGACAGGGGACAGCACAGATACGCAGTATTTT.

The chain carries TRBV9 and TRBJ2-7; D is unclear. With 0 bases removed from V and 3 bases from J, the gap between germline ends came to 7 bases. The germline V gene encodes CDR1 SGDLS and CDR2 YYNGEE. This CDR3 has 13 amino acids. CDR3 sequence reads: CASSVDAYYEQYF. The CDR3 DNA is TGTGCCAGCAGCGTAGATGCGTACTACGAGCAGTACTTC.

The V gene is TRBV7-3, the J gene TRBJ1-1; D not resolved. This CDR3 is built from 14 residues. CDR1 SGHTA and CDR2 FQGTGA come from the germline V gene. V was cut by 5 bases and J by 0 bases, with 10 bases left in between. In DNA form, the CDR3 reads TGTGCCAGCAGCGCACAGCATATGAACACTGAAGCTTTCTTT. Its translation: CASSAQHMNTEAFF. Complete variable domain (other parts from reference TRBV7-3 and TRBJ1-1): GAGVSQTPSNKVTEKGKYVELRCDPISGHTALYWYRQSLGQGPEFLIYFQGTGAADDSGLPNDRFFAVRPEGSVSTLKIQRTERGDSAVYLCASSAQHMNTEAFFGQGTRLTVV.

This clone came up once. V is TRBV27 and J is TRBJ1-2; D may be TRBD1 (5 bases). This CDR3 is 15 amino acids long. Germline values: CDR1 MNHEY, CDR2 SMNVEV (reference sequence). V lost 4 bases and J 1 base, leaving 13 bases between the germline ends. This CDR3 reads CASSSRGLGNYGYTF. CDR3 bases: TGTGCCAGCAGTTCAAGGGGACTTGGTAACTATGGCTACACCTTC.

The chain couples TRBV3-1 (or the pseudogene TRBV3-2) to TRBJ2-3, with D maybe TRBD2 (7 bases). Germline V gene data show CDR1 as LGHDT and CDR2 as YNNKEL (reference sequence). This CDR3 has 16 amino acids. V lost 0 bases to trimming and J lost 6 bases, with 16 bases between them. CDR3 loop: CASSQDRGREGDTQYF. Here the CDR3 DNA reads TGTGCCAGCAGCCAAGACAGGGGCAGGGAGGGTGATACGCAGTATTTT.

V and J are TRBV19 and TRBJ1-5; D uncertain. Germline CDR1 is LNHDA and CDR2 is SQIVND (reference sequence). V was shortened by 4 bases and J by 6 bases, with 10 bases between the two germline ends. CDR3 length: 13 residues. The CDR3 sequence: CASSTLTVQPQHF. The CDR3 DNA reads TGTGCCAGTAGTACCCTCACGGTTCAGCCCCAGCATTTT.

The chain combines TRBV11-2 with TRBJ2-7, with TRBD2 matching over 8 bases. CDR1 and CDR2 (germline): SGHAT, FQNNGV. Trimming at V came to 1 base and at J to 2 bases, leaving 1 base not matched to a gene. There are 14 residues in the CDR3. The CDR3 region has the DNA TGTGCCAGCAGCTTAGCCGGGAGGGCCTACGAGCAGTACTTC. It specifies CASSLAGRAYEQYF.

The CDR3 DNA is TGTGCCAGCAGCTCCCTAGCCAATGAAAAACTGTTTTTT. It yields the protein CASSSLANEKLFF. The chain carries TRBV13 and TRBJ1-4; D is unresolved. Germline V gene sequence: CDR1 PRHDT, CDR2 FYEKMQ (reference sequence). With 4 bases removed from V and 5 bases from J, the gap between germline ends came to 8 bases. The CDR3 sequence is 13 residues long.

The chain is built from TRBV30 and TRBJ2-1; TRBD2 agrees at 13 bases. The CDR3 extends over 16 amino acids. V shed 1 base, J shed 5 bases, and the junction held 5 bases outside the gene matches. Germline assignment: CDR1 GTSNPN and CDR2 SVGIG (reference sequence). The CDR3 bases are TGTGCCTGGAGTGCCTGGACTAGCGGGGGTAACAATGAGCAGTTCTTC. Protein product: CAWSAWTSGGNNEQFF.

The rearrangement joins TRBV19 to TRBJ2-7; tentatively, D is TRBD1 (6 bases). The CDR3 is 16 amino acids. Germline CDR1 and CDR2: LNHDA and SQIVND (reference sequence). With 4 bases removed from V and 3 bases from J, the gap between germline ends came to 19 bases. Here the CDR3 reads CASSTGPRTANYEQYF. DNA of the CDR3: TGTGCCAGTAGTACCGGGCCTAGGACAGCTAACTACGAGCAGTACTTC. The full variable domain, completed using reference TRBV19 and TRBJ2-7, is DGGITQSPKYLFRKEGQNVTLSCEQNLNHDAMYWYRQDPGQGLRLIYYSQIVNDFQKGDIAEGYSVSREKKESFPLTVTSAQKNPTAFYLCASSTGPRTANYEQYFGPGTRLTVT.

This chain uses TRBV28 with TRBJ2-7, with TRBD1 as a possible D gene (6 bases). The CDR3 sequence is 15 residues long. CDR1 is MDHEN and CDR2 is SYDVKM in the germline V gene. Trimming took 4 bases from V and 0 from J, leaving 13 bases between them. CDR3 DNA: TGTGCCAGCAGTTCTCAGGGGATCCCCTCCTACGAGCAGTACTTC. Amino acid sequence: CASSSQGIPSYEQYF.

The genes are TRBV12-5 and TRBJ2-2, with 7 nucleotides matching TRBD2. The CDR3 runs 16 residues. CDR1 is LGHNT and CDR2 is FRNRAP in the germline V gene. The ends lost 3 bases at V and 4 bases at J; junction bases unmatched: 8. CDR3 coding DNA: TGTGCTAGTGGTTTTCTCCCGGGAGGACCCACCGGGGAGCTGTTTTTT. Translating it yields CASGFLPGGPTGELFF.

The CDR3 coding sequence is TGTGCCAGCCAACTTACAGGCAACTTCAATGAAAAACTGTTTTTT. Its translation is CASQLTGNFNEKLFF. The rearrangement links TRBV2 to TRBJ1-4; TRBD1 is a possible D gene (5 bases). The V and J ends lost 8 bases and 5 bases respectively, with 18 bases between them. CDR1 SNHLY and CDR2 FYNNEI come from the germline V gene. The CDR3 is 15 amino acids.

This chain connects TRBV7-2 to TRBJ2-5; the match to TRBD2 covers 15 bases. The CDR3 loop spans 17 amino acids. Germline loops: CDR1 SGHTA, CDR2 FQGNSA. The V gene end was trimmed by 0 bases and the J gene end by 9 bases; junction bases not matched to a gene: 8. The CDR3 DNA follows: TGTGCCAGCAGCTTAGCGGGACTAGCGGGGGGCCGTAGGGCCCAGTACTTC. It translates to CASSLAGLAGGRRAQYF.

This chain uses TRBV9 with TRBJ2-3, with TRBD2 as a possible D gene (6 bases). The germline CDR1 and CDR2 sequences are SGDLS and YYNGEE. This CDR3 is built from 15 residues. The V end lost 1 base, the J end lost 5 bases, and 14 bases lay between the germline ends. DNA for the CDR3: TGTGCCAGCAGCGTATCTGGGGGGAATGGAGATACGCAGTATTTT. Translation: CASSVSGGNGDTQYF.

The DNA for the CDR3 is TGTGCCAGTAGTCAGGGAATCACAGATACGCAGTATTTT. Protein product: CASSQGITDTQYF. The V and J genes are TRBV19 and TRBJ2-3; maybe TRBD1 (5 bases). CDR3 length: 13 amino acids. Germline assignment: CDR1 LNHDA and CDR2 SQIVND (reference sequence). V lost 5 bases and J lost 2, with 8 bases in between.

The rearrangement links TRBV21-1 to TRBJ1-1. TRBV21-1 is a documented pseudogene. The CDR3 has 14 residues. The CDR3, as DNA: TGTGCCAGCAGCACTCCTTGGGGGGACACTGAAGCTTTCTTT. Its protein product is CASSTPWGDTEAFF.

The chain recombines TRBV2 with TRBJ2-6, with no clear D. The V end was cut by 7 bases, the J end by 0 bases, with 7 bases between. The germline CDR1 and CDR2 sequences are SNHLY and FYNNEI. This CDR3 comprises 14 residues. CDR3 nucleotide sequence: TGTGCCAGCATAAAGCTCTCTGGGGCCAACGTCCTGACTTTC. Translating gives CASIKLSGANVLTF.

Here the CDR3 reads CASVPSGVNTGELFF. The CDR3 DNA reads as TGTGCCAGTGTCCCTAGCGGGGTGAACACCGGGGAGCTGTTTTTT. The genes are TRBV19 and TRBJ2-2; TRBD2 matches 9 bases. The CDR3 covers 15 residues. V shed 8 bases and J 1 base; nucleotides not matched to a gene: 5. Per germline, CDR1 LNHDA and CDR2 SQIVND (reference sequence). The entire variable domain, with the rest obtained from reference TRBV19 and TRBJ2-2, is as follows: DGGITQSPKYLFRKEGQNVTLSCEQNLNHDAMYWYRQDPGQGLRLIYYSQIVNDFQKGDIAEGYSVSREKKESFPLTVTSAQKNPTAFYLCASVPSGVNTGELFFGEGSRLTVL.

Note on this clone: The same CDR3 is also encoded by other DNA sequences in this sample. The chain joins TRBV18 to TRBJ2-3, with D unresolved. The CDR3 loop spans 11 amino acids. The germline V and J ends were trimmed by 2 bases and 6 bases, with 3 bases remaining between them. Looked up from germline, CDR1 is KGHSH and CDR2 is LQKENI. The CDR3 protein is CASSPEDTQYF. CDR3 coding DNA: TGTGCCAGCTCACCAGAGGATACGCAGTATTTT.

The chain carries TRBV6-5 and TRBJ2-7; TRBD2 matches at 9 bases. After removal of 10 bases from V and 3 bases from J, the junction contained 13 bases not matched to a gene. The CDR3 runs to 15 residues. Germline V lookup: CDR1 MNHEY, CDR2 SVGAGI. The CDR3 DNA is TGTGCCACTCACTCCGGCGGGGGGGCCTTCTACGAGCAGTACTTC. It yields the protein CATHSGGGAFYEQYF.

This clone was recorded once. The rearrangement joins TRBV29-1 to TRBJ1-3; unclear D gene. Trimming removed 7 bases at V and 0 bases at J, with 10 bases between. The CDR3 sequence is 13 residues long. Germline loops: CDR1 SQVTM, CDR2 ANQGSEA. The DNA for the CDR3 is TGCAGCGCGGGAGAGTACTCTGGAAACACCATATATTTT. Translation gives CSAGEYSGNTIYF.

Here the CDR3 reads CSVGSESYEQYF. In DNA, the CDR3 is TGCAGCGTTGGGTCCGAGTCCTACGAGCAGTACTTC. The J gene is TRBJ2-7, the V gene TRBV29-1; D ambiguous. The CDR3 is made up of 12 amino acids. V was shortened by 4 bases and J by 1 base, with 8 bases between the two germline ends. Germline loops: CDR1 SQVTM, CDR2 ANQGSEA.

V is TRBV27 and J is TRBJ1-4, with 9 bases fitting TRBD1. Germline lookup yields CDR1 MNHEY and CDR2 SMNVEV (reference sequence). The junction had 5 bases not matched to a gene; V was cut back by 5 bases and J by 4 bases. There are 15 residues in the CDR3. CDR3 DNA: TGTGCCAGCAGTCGGGACAGGGCCCTTAATGAAAAACTGTTTTTT. This codes for CASSRDRALNEKLFF.

The gene calls are TRBV25-1 and TRBJ1-4; D not resolved. The CDR3 totals 16 residues. Between the trimmed V and J ends, which lost 3 bases and 0 bases, there was a span of 11 bases. Germline lookup yields CDR1 MGHDK and CDR2 SYGVNS. Here the CDR3 reads CASSDEGGTTNEKLFF. The CDR3 coding sequence is TGTGCCAGCAGTGATGAGGGCGGTACAACTAATGAAAAACTGTTTTTT.

The J gene is TRBJ1-1, the V gene TRBV28; no definite D call. The germline V gene has CDR1 MDHEN and CDR2 SYDVKM. This CDR3 contains 14 residues. V dropped 6 bases and J dropped 0 bases, with 11 bases sitting between them. The CDR3 DNA is TGTGCCAGCAGAGCCACAGTCTTGAACACTGAAGCTTTCTTT. Its protein is CASRATVLNTEAFF.

J is TRBJ2-3 and V is TRBV28, with 9 bases identical to TRBD1. The CDR3 has 17 amino acids. Germline V gene lookup returns CDR1 MDHEN and CDR2 SYDVKM. J gave up 7 bases and V 4 bases, and 15 bases lay outside the gene matches. The DNA of the CDR3 is TGTGCCAGCAGTTCACTCCGCCGGACAGGGGACAGGTATACGCAGTATTTT. Translating it yields CASSSLRRTGDRYTQYF. The whole variable domain, remainder taken from reference TRBV28 and TRBJ2-3, is DVKVTQSSRYLVKRTGEKVFLECVQDMDHENMFWYRQDPGLGLRLIYFSYDVKMKEKGDIPEGYSVSREKKERFSLILESASTNQTSMYLCASSSLRRTGDRYTQYFGPGTRLTVL.

This sequence joins TRBV5-4 and TRBJ2-5; the match to TRBD1 covers 9 bases. The germline V gene has CDR1 SGHNT and CDR2 YYREEE (reference sequence). V trimming: 2 bases; J trimming: 5 bases; junction bases outside the gene matches: 7. This CDR3 comprises 15 residues. The CDR3 sequence is CASSFDRGDFETQYF. In DNA, the CDR3 is TGTGCCAGCAGCTTCGACAGGGGGGATTTTGAGACCCAGTACTTC.

The chain joins TRBV5-8 to TRBJ1-5; 7 bases map to TRBD1. The ends lost 7 bases at V and 4 bases at J; junction bases unmatched: 8. CDR1 is SGHTS and CDR2 is YDEGEE in the germline V gene. This CDR3 spans 14 amino acids. This chain's CDR3 is CASVPGTVNQPQHF. In nucleotides, the CDR3 is TGTGCCAGCGTACCCGGGACAGTAAATCAGCCCCAGCATTTT. The variable domain in full, completed from reference TRBV5-8 and TRBJ1-5, reads EAGVTQSPTHLIKTRGQQATLRCSPISGHTSVYWYQQALGLGLQFLLWYDEGEERNRGNFPPRFSGRQFPNYSSELNVNALELEDSALYLCASVPGTVNQPQHFGDGTRLSIL.